These T cell receptor beta chains were read from a single sample in a study of blood T cell repertoires in COVID-19. Assay used: immunoSEQ multiplex PCR; TCRdb lists only in-frame clones, some missing. The table records roughly 170,000 clones, around four fifths of them present only once. The specimen was peripheral blood. All receptors come from a man aged 40-49 years who had recovered from COVID-19. Both conserved end residues are part of each CDR3. Fields, in order: V gene, D gene, J gene, CDR3 protein, CDR3 DNA. A D gene is named only where the DNA matches it firmly.

V gene: TRBV7-6
D gene: .
J gene: TRBJ2-3
CDR3 protein: CASSLSGGASTDTQYF
CDR3 DNA: TGTGCCAGCAGCCTCTCGGGGGGCGCGAGCACAGATACGCAGTATTTT

V gene: TRBV3-1/TRBV3-2
D gene: .
J gene: TRBJ2-7
CDR3 protein: CASSPEGGLGEQYF
CDR3 DNA: TGTGCCAGCAGCCCCGAGGGGGGGCTGGGCGAGCAGTACTTC

V gene: TRBV10-1
D gene: .
J gene: TRBJ1-4
CDR3 protein: CASPFGEKLFF
CDR3 DNA: TGCGCCAGCCCCTTCGGGGAAAAACTGTTTTTT

V gene: TRBV7-3
D gene: TRBD1
J gene: TRBJ1-2
CDR3 protein: CASSLKRDRSYGYTF
CDR3 DNA: TGTGCCAGCAGCTTAAAGAGGGACAGAAGCTATGGCTACACCTTC

V gene: TRBV2
D gene: .
J gene: TRBJ2-7
CDR3 protein: CASRVQGVNEQYF
CDR3 DNA: TGTGCCAGCAGGGTCCAGGGCGTCAACGAGCAGTACTTC

V gene: TRBV7-8
D gene: .
J gene: TRBJ2-1
CDR3 protein: CACGGGSYNEQFF
CDR3 DNA: TGTGCCTGCGGGGGCGGATCCTACAATGAGCAGTTCTTC

V gene: TRBV3-1/TRBV3-2
D gene: .
J gene: TRBJ1-4
CDR3 protein: CASSSRDNNEKLFF
CDR3 DNA: TGTGCCAGCAGTTCCCGGGACAATAATGAAAAACTGTTTTTT

V gene: TRBV12-3/TRBV12-4
D gene: .
J gene: TRBJ1-3
CDR3 protein: CASSTGDTIYF
CDR3 DNA: TGTGCCAGCAGCACCGGGGACACCATATATTTT

V gene: TRBV18
D gene: TRBD2
J gene: TRBJ2-5
CDR3 protein: CASSILAIEETQYF
CDR3 DNA: TGTGCCAGCTCAATACTAGCGATTGAAGAGACCCAGTACTTC

V gene: TRBV7-8
D gene: .
J gene: TRBJ2-7
CDR3 protein: CASSSSAGTNYEQYF
CDR3 DNA: TGTGCCAGCAGCTCCTCTGCCGGGACAAACTACGAGCAGTACTTC

V gene: TRBV6-2/TRBV6-3
D gene: TRBD2
J gene: TRBJ2-1
CDR3 protein: CASSYSLWEGDNEQFF
CDR3 DNA: TGTGCCAGCAGTTACTCGTTGTGGGAGGGTGACAATGAGCAGTTCTTC

V gene: TRBV7-9
D gene: TRBD1
J gene: TRBJ1-1
CDR3 protein: CASSLAGQGPSGEAFF
CDR3 DNA: TGTGCCAGCAGCTTAGCGGGACAGGGTCCGTCAGGGGAAGCTTTCTTT

V gene: TRBV6-5
D gene: TRBD1
J gene: TRBJ2-7
CDR3 protein: CASSPRGPYEQYF
CDR3 DNA: TGTGCCAGCAGCCCCAGGGGGCCCTACGAGCAGTACTTC

V gene: TRBV5-6
D gene: .
J gene: TRBJ1-5
CDR3 protein: CASSLRHGGGSNQPQHF
CDR3 DNA: TGTGCCAGCAGCTTGAGGCACGGGGGAGGTAGCAATCAGCCCCAGCATTTT

V gene: TRBV18
D gene: .
J gene: TRBJ2-5
CDR3 protein: CASSRGSLETQYF
CDR3 DNA: TGTGCCAGCTCACGGGGCAGTCTAGAGACCCAGTACTTC

V gene: TRBV21-1
D gene: .
J gene: TRBJ1-1
CDR3 protein: CASSNAPLTGGNTEAFF
CDR3 DNA: TGTGCCAGCAGCAACGCCCCCTTGACAGGGGGGAACACTGAAGCTTTCTTT

V gene: TRBV18
D gene: .
J gene: TRBJ2-7
CDR3 protein: CASSPPSSYEQYF
CDR3 DNA: TGTGCCAGCTCACCACCGTCGTCCTACGAGCAGTACTTC

V gene: TRBV28
D gene: .
J gene: TRBJ1-5
CDR3 protein: CASSAGQPQHF
CDR3 DNA: TGTGCCAGCAGTGCGGGTCAGCCCCAGCATTTT

V gene: TRBV9
D gene: .
J gene: TRBJ2-2
CDR3 protein: CASSSSGGAGELFF
CDR3 DNA: TGTGCCAGCAGCTCCTCCGGGGGTGCCGGGGAGCTGTTTTTT

V gene: TRBV5-6
D gene: .
J gene: TRBJ2-6
CDR3 protein: CASSFQGSGANVLTF
CDR3 DNA: TGTGCCAGCAGCTTTCAGGGCTCTGGGGCCAACGTCCTGACTTTC

V gene: TRBV13
D gene: .
J gene: TRBJ1-6
CDR3 protein: CASSPDRNNSPLHF
CDR3 DNA: TGTGCCAGCAGCCCGGACAGAAATAATTCACCCCTCCACTTT